The clone carrying this T cell receptor beta chain is labeled medium-sized (0.01 to 0.1%) based on frequency. Its matching antigen is unknown. The CDR3 extends over 14 amino acids. The germline V gene encodes CDR1 MNHEY and CDR2 SMNVEV (reference sequence). Sequenced patients had Stevens-Johnson syndrome or toxic epidermal necrolysis caused by carbamazepine. This entry comes from a study of T cells in severe cutaneous drug reactions. Study findings and constraints: Blister cells averaged approximately 31% and PBMC approximately 5% TRBV12-4 in carbamazepine-induced Stevens-Johnson syndrome or toxic epidermal necrolysis patients.

TCR subtype-specific primers in iRepertoire multiplex PCR prepared libraries for bulk and single-cell sequencing. TCRdb reworked the multiplex PCR reads into one entry per CDR3 protein, no DNA. The repertoire table contains approximately 5,000 distinct CDR3 sequences. This chain connects TRBV27 to TRBJ1-5. This sequence was found in a human donor with a severe cutaneous adverse drug reaction. Sequenced input: PBMCs. This CDR3 is CASSSGLINQPQHF.